This T cell receptor (beta chain) was identified during a study of blood T cell repertoires in COVID-19. Study information: The origin of the acute and convalescent COVID-19 samples was the United States, Italy and Spain. PBMCs, B-cell-depleted T cells, or T cells provided the cDNA or gDNA that made up the material.

The protocol was immunoSEQ multiplex PCR, while the TCRdb copy is restricted to in-frame clones and leaves out a portion. Altogether about 160,000 clones are present, roughly 84% being singletons, with the ten largest covering 6.5% to 7.5%. This CDR3 is built from 14 residues. Germline CDR1 is LGHDT and CDR2 is YNNKEL (reference sequence). Trimming removed 5 bases from V and 2 bases from J, with 12 bases in between. The V and J genes are TRBV3-1 (or the pseudogene TRBV3-2) and TRBJ1-1; D is perhaps TRBD1 (5 bases). This clonotype was sampled from a man aged 80 or over with COVID-19, enrolled during active disease. Input material: peripheral blood. CDR3 coding DNA: TGTGCCAGCAGCTTTACACAGGTTAACACTGAAGCTTTCTTT. It codes for CASSFTQVNTEAFF.